The 16 T cell receptor beta chains below come from one sample, sequenced in a study of blood T cell repertoires in COVID-19. Sequencing used immunoSEQ multiplex PCR; TCRdb keeps in-frame clones, though not all of them. In the table there are about 130,000 clones, about 86% of which are singletons. Sequenced sample: peripheral blood. Source of these receptors: a woman aged 50 to 65 with acute or convalescent COVID-19.

The rearrangement links TRBV30 to TRBJ1-2; D uncertain. The CDR3 is made up of 12 amino acids. Germline-derived CDR1 and CDR2 are GTSNPN and SVGIG (reference sequence). The V end lost 5 bases, the J end lost 5 bases, and 12 bases lay between the germline ends. CDR3 DNA: TGTGCCTGGCGGCACAGCACATATGGCTACACCTTC. Its translation is CAWRHSTYGYTF.

The V call is TRBV19, the J call TRBJ1-2; D remains unclear. Trimming left V 7 bases short and J 7 bases short, with 16 bases between. CDR3 length equals 13 residues. CDR1 LNHDA and CDR2 SQIVND come from the germline V gene (reference sequence). CDR3 DNA: TGTGCCAGTACCGATCTTGAGGCAAGTGGCTACACCTTC. It specifies CASTDLEASGYTF.

The chain has TRBV6-5 and TRBJ1-5; TRBD1 is a possible D gene (5 bases). The CDR3 loop spans 13 amino acids. Germline V gene sequence: CDR1 MNHEY, CDR2 SVGAGI. The V gene lost 8 bases and the J gene lost 6 bases, with 14 bases spanning the gap. The CDR3 sequence is CASQRGVGQPQHF. The CDR3 DNA sequence: TGTGCCAGCCAGCGGGGGGTGGGTCAGCCCCAGCATTTT.

The chain combines TRBV6-5 with TRBJ1-2; D gene uncertain. V shed 7 bases and J shed 4 bases, with 16 bases lying between them. The CDR3 has 14 residues. The germline V gene encodes CDR1 MNHEY and CDR2 SVGAGI. This CDR3 reads CASTQSVGGYGYTF. CDR3 nucleotides: TGTGCCAGCACCCAATCCGTAGGAGGCTATGGCTACACCTTC.

The chain uses TRBV10-3 and TRBJ2-2; a possible D gene is TRBD2 (6 bases). The germline V gene has CDR1 ENHRY and CDR2 SYGVKD. V lost 6 bases, J lost 3 bases, and 11 bases lay in between. This CDR3 is built from 14 residues. CDR3 sequence (DNA): TGTGCCATCAGGGGTTCGGGGGACACCGGGGAGCTGTTTTTT. Protein sequence: CAIRGSGDTGELFF.

This clone has only one observation. This rearrangement joins TRBV7-9 to TRBJ2-1; D unclear. V lost 1 base to trimming and J lost 7 bases, with 8 bases between them. The germline V gene has CDR1 SEHNR and CDR2 FQNEAQ (reference sequence). This CDR3 region has 13 residues. The CDR3 bases are TGTGCCAGCAGCTTAGATGGCGGTAATGAGCAGTTCTTC. Translated: CASSLDGGNEQFF.

The chain links TRBV5-1 to TRBJ2-3, with 15 bases matching TRBD2. The CDR3 spans 19 residues. Germline V CDR1 and CDR2: SGHRS, YFSETQ. The junction had 6 bases not matched to a gene; V was cut back by 1 base and J by 0 bases. The CDR3, as DNA: TGCGCCAGCAGCTTGCAATCGGGACTAGCGGGGGGAAGCACAGATACGCAGTATTTT. Translated, it gives CASSLQSGLAGGSTDTQYF.

V and J are TRBV7-9 and TRBJ1-3, with D perhaps TRBD1 (6 bases). The CDR3 length is 16 residues. V lost 4 bases to trimming and J lost 0 bases, with 13 bases between them. Germline V CDR1 and CDR2: SEHNR, FQNEAQ (reference sequence). CDR3 in amino acids: CASSSIGQFSGNTIYF. CDR3 in DNA: TGTGCCAGCAGCTCAATCGGACAGTTCTCTGGAAACACCATATATTTT.

The J gene is TRBJ2-2, the V gene TRBV18; D is possibly TRBD2 (5 bases). The CDR3 contains 16 residues. The germline gives CDR1 KGHSH, CDR2 LQKENI. The V gene lost 1 base and the J gene lost 2 bases, with 11 bases spanning the gap. This CDR3 is CASSPLVGVNTGELFF. DNA for the CDR3: TGTGCCAGCTCACCACTTGTCGGGGTCAACACCGGGGAGCTGTTTTTT.

This clone was found a few times. The chain is built from TRBV7-2 and TRBJ2-1, with TRBD2 as a possible D gene (5 bases). Trimming pared 2 bases from V and 5 bases from J, leaving 16 bases between. The CDR3 runs to 16 residues. Germline V gene data show CDR1 as SGHTA and CDR2 as FQGNSA. The CDR3 reads CASSLFGAGTHNEQFF. DNA for the CDR3: TGTGCCAGCAGCTTATTTGGCGCGGGTACGCACAATGAGCAGTTCTTC.

CDR3 sequence (DNA): TGTGCCAGCAGCCAAGACACCTACGAGCAGTACTTC. Protein: CASSQDTYEQYF. This rearrangement joins TRBV3-1 (or the pseudogene TRBV3-2) to TRBJ2-7; D unclear. V dropped 0 bases and J dropped 2 bases, with 2 bases sitting between them. This CDR3 region has 12 residues. CDR1 LGHDT and CDR2 YNNKEL come from the germline V gene (reference sequence).

The chain recombines TRBV5-1 with TRBJ2-2; a possible D gene is TRBD2 (6 bases). The CDR3 is 16 residues long. V was trimmed by 4 bases and J by 0 bases, leaving 13 bases between them. Germline loops: CDR1 SGHRS, CDR2 YFSETQ. CDR3 in DNA: TGCGCCAGCAGCGCAAGACTAGATTCGAACACCGGGGAGCTGTTTTTT. Protein: CASSARLDSNTGELFF.

The chain uses TRBV9 and TRBJ1-6; D not certain. V lost 8 bases and J 10 bases, leaving 13 bases between the germline ends. CDR1 and CDR2 (germline): SGDLS, YYNGEE. The CDR3 is 12 amino acids. This chain's CDR3 is CASGSGLSPLHF. The CDR3, as DNA: TGTGCCAGTGGGAGCGGTTTGTCACCCCTCCACTTT.

This chain uses TRBV29-1 with TRBJ2-7, with 13 bases identical to TRBD2. With V trimmed by 6 bases and J by 11 bases, 10 bases remained unmatched. Germline CDR1 SQVTM, CDR2 ANQGSEA. The CDR3 has 13 amino acids. CDR3: CSVRLAGGPGKYF. The CDR3 nucleotides read TGCAGCGTGCGACTAGCGGGGGGCCCCGGGAAGTACTTC.

The chain combines TRBV2 with TRBJ1-1; D remains ambiguous. Trimming removed 9 bases from V and 3 bases from J, with 8 bases in between. CDR1 and CDR2 from the germline V gene are SNHLY and FYNNEI. There are 11 residues in the CDR3. In DNA, the CDR3 is TGTGCCAGTCAGCAGGACACTGAAGCTTTCTTT. It specifies CASQQDTEAFF.

The genes are TRBV9 and TRBJ2-2, with 7 bases matching TRBD2. CDR1 and CDR2 (germline): SGDLS, YYNGEE. The CDR3 covers 17 residues. V lost 4 bases to trimming and J lost 2 bases; unmatched junction nucleotides: 11. The CDR3 sequence: CASSPTGGSPNTGELFF. CDR3 sequence (DNA): TGTGCCAGCAGCCCCACCGGGGGGTCACCTAACACCGGGGAGCTGTTTTTT.